The rows below give T cell receptor beta chains drawn from one sample of a study of OX40 agonist ivuxolimab in advanced cancers. Repertoires were generated with immunoSEQ multiplex PCR, while TCRdb's copy carries only in-frame clones and drops some. The sample has tens of thousands of clones, more than 85% seen once; the top ten hold around 6.5%. The sample in question was CD4+ or CD8+ T cells sorted from blood, obtained in a trial of the OX40 agonist ivuxolimab. The source of these receptors is an adult with an advanced solid tumor such as melanoma, head and neck, liver or kidney cancer. Each CDR3 is given with its conserved first and last residue. A D gene is named only where the DNA matches it firmly. Where a row states a size, it is once, few, many or the class of an expanded clone; other rows omit it.

.	.	TRBJ1-1	TRBV5-1	TGCGCCAGCAGCTTGGGGGGACAAGAAGCTTTCTTT	CASSLGGQEAFF
.	.	TRBJ1-3	TRBV30	TGTGCCTGGAGTGTACTTAGGGGTTCGGGAAACACCATATATTTT	CAWSVLRGSGNTIYF
.	.	TRBJ2-4	TRBV9	TGTGCCAGCAGCGTAGGGGGGGGACAGAGTGGCGACATTCAGTACTTC	CASSVGGGQSGDIQYF
.	.	TRBJ2-5	TRBV28	TGTGCCAGCAGTTCGTGGGACACCGACCAAGAGACCCAGTACTTC	CASSSWDTDQETQYF
.	.	TRBJ1-1	TRBV4-1	TGCGCCAGCAGCCGGCCGGGTGGGACTGAAGCTTTCTTT	CASSRPGGTEAFF
.	.	TRBJ2-7	TRBV15	TGTGCCACCTCTATGGGAAGCAGCTCCTACGAGCAGTACTTC	CATSMGSSSYEQYF
few	TRBD1	TRBJ1-5	TRBV6-5	TGTGCCAGCAAGGTCAACAGGGGTCACAATCAGCCCCAGCATTTT	CASKVNRGHNQPQHF
.	.	TRBJ1-6	TRBV30	TGTGCCTGGAAGGCGAATTCACCCCTCCACTTT	CAWKANSPLHF
once	.	TRBJ2-1	TRBV10-3	TGTGCCATCAGGGGAAACAATGAGCAGTTCTTC	CAIRGNNEQFF
.	.	TRBJ2-3	TRBV9	TGTGCCAGCAGCGTCGGGGCCCCCCCTAATACGCAGTATTTT	CASSVGAPPNTQYF
.	.	TRBJ2-6	TRBV28	TGTGCCAGCAGTTTTGGGGACTCTGGGGCCAACGTCCTGACTTTC	CASSFGDSGANVLTF
.	TRBD1	TRBJ2-3	TRBV11-2	TGTGCCAGCAGGCCCTGGGACAGGGGCGTTGATACGCAGTATTTT	CASRPWDRGVDTQYF
few	.	TRBJ1-1	TRBV29-1	TGCAGCGTCGGACAGATGAACACTGAAGCTTTCTTT	CSVGQMNTEAFF
once	.	TRBJ1-2	TRBV5-1	TGCGCCAGCAGCTTCACCCCTCGGGACGACTATGGCTACACCTTC	CASSFTPRDDYGYTF
.	TRBD1	TRBJ1-2	TRBV6-5	TGTGCCAGCAGCCCGACAGGGACCAACTATGGCTACACCTTC	CASSPTGTNYGYTF
.	TRBD2	TRBJ2-1	TRBV28	TGTGCCAGCAGCCGGACTAGCGCCTGGCATGAGCAGTTCTTC	CASSRTSAWHEQFF
.	.	TRBJ2-1	TRBV30	TGTGCCTATAATGAGCAGTTCTTC	CAYNEQFF
.	TRBD1	TRBJ2-3	TRBV5-1	TGCGCCAGCAGCGGGACAGGGAGCACAGATACGCAGTATTTT	CASSGTGSTDTQYF
.	.	TRBJ2-3	TRBV2	TGTGCCAGCAGTAAGGATGGGGCTAGCACAGATACGCAGTATTTT	CASSKDGASTDTQYF
.	TRBD2	TRBJ2-5	TRBV15	TGTGCCACCAGCAGAGAGGGCGGGAGTAAAGAGACCCAGTACTTC	CATSREGGSKETQYF
.	.	TRBJ1-1	TRBV7-9	TGTGCCAGCAGCTTAGGGCAGGGGATGGGGGTGAACACTGAAGCTTTCTTT	CASSLGQGMGVNTEAFF
.	TRBD2	TRBJ2-7	TRBV28	TGTGCCAGCAGTTTATGGGAAAGCGGGAGGGAAGAGCAGTACTTC	CASSLWESGREEQYF
.	TRBD1	TRBJ1-1	TRBV5-1	TGCGCCAGCAGCTACCGTGGGACAGGGGTGGACACTGAAGCTTTCTTT	CASSYRGTGVDTEAFF
.	.	TRBJ2-2	TRBV27	TGTGCCAGCAGTTTAAGTTTCGGGGAGCTGTTTTTT	CASSLSFGELFF
.	.	TRBJ1-2	TRBV28	TGTGCCAGCAGTCCCCCCCCGGGTCTTGGGGGCTACACCTTC	CASSPPPGLGGYTF
.	TRBD2	TRBJ2-3	TRBV4-2	TGTGCCAGCAGCTTAGCGGGAGCTTCAGATACGCAGTATTTT	CASSLAGASDTQYF
.	TRBD1	TRBJ2-4	TRBV7-9	TGTGCCAGCAGACTGGGACAGGGAAACATTCAGTACTTC	CASRLGQGNIQYF
.	TRBD1	TRBJ1-1	TRBV5-5	TGTGCCAGCAGCGGAAGGACAGGGCGAGCTTTCTTT	CASSGRTGRAFF
.	.	TRBJ1-1	TRBV30	TGTGCCTGGGGGGGGACTGAAGCTTTCTTT	CAWGGTEAFF
.	TRBD1	TRBJ1-2	TRBV6-1	TGTGCCAGCAGTCCCCGGACAGGGGTGGACTATGGCTACACCTTC	CASSPRTGVDYGYTF
few	.	TRBJ2-1	TRBV21-1	TGTGCCAGCAGCAAAGGGCTAGCGGCAACTCTTTACAATGAGCAGTTCTTC	CASSKGLAATLYNEQFF
once	.	TRBJ2-7	TRBV5-1	TGCGCCAGCAGCTGGGCGGGACAGTCCTCCTACGAGCAGTACTTC	CASSWAGQSSYEQYF
.	.	TRBJ1-1	TRBV5-1	TGCGCCAGCAGCTTGGGGGACATTAACACTGAAGCTTTCTTT	CASSLGDINTEAFF
once	TRBD1	TRBJ2-3	TRBV5-1	TGCGCCAGCAGCTTAGGACAGGGGGGAGGGCTAGCGGCCACAGATACGCAGTATTTT	CASSLGQGGGLAATDTQYF
few	.	TRBJ2-2	TRBV6-6	TGTGCCAGCAATTACATGAACGGGGAGCTGTTTTTT	CASNYMNGELFF
.	.	TRBJ1-2	TRBV19	TGTGCCAGTAGTATCGGCAGGACCTCCTATGGCTACACCTTC	CASSIGRTSYGYTF
.	.	TRBJ1-2	TRBV14	TGTGCCAGCAGCCAAGTACCAGGGATCTATGGCTACACCTTC	CASSQVPGIYGYTF
.	TRBD2	TRBJ2-7	TRBV11-2	TGTGCCAGCAGCTTCGGAGGACTAGCGGGAGACGAGCAGTACTTC	CASSFGGLAGDEQYF
.	.	TRBJ1-1	TRBV27	TGTGCCAGCAGTTTATATCGGGGGGCTGAAGCTTTCTTT	CASSLYRGAEAFF
.	.	TRBJ1-5	TRBV6-1	TGTGCCAGCAGTGAACGGCCTGATCAGCCCCAGCATTTT	CASSERPDQPQHF
.	TRBD2	TRBJ2-3	TRBV27	TGTGCCAGCAGCCCGGGACTAGCGGGAGGGCGCCCAGATACGCAGTATTTT	CASSPGLAGGRPDTQYF
.	TRBD1	TRBJ1-5	TRBV10-3	TGTGCCATCAGTGAGACAGGGGATCATAGCAATCAGCCCCAGCATTTT	CAISETGDHSNQPQHF
.	.	TRBJ1-4	TRBV7-8	TGTGCCACACGCACAACTAATGAAAAACTGTTTTTT	CATRTTNEKLFF
.	TRBD1	TRBJ2-5	TRBV27	TGTGCCAGCAGTCAGCAGGGACAGGGTGGACAGACCCAGTACTTC	CASSQQGQGGQTQYF
.	TRBD2	TRBJ2-7	TRBV30	TGTGCCTGGAGTGTACTAGCGGTTTCTGACGAGCAGTACTTC	CAWSVLAVSDEQYF
.	.	TRBJ1-6	TRBV7-8	TGTGCCAGCAGCCCTATCCTCGACTATAATTCACCCCTCCACTTT	CASSPILDYNSPLHF
.	TRBD1	TRBJ1-4	TRBV28	TGTGCCAGCAGTATGGGACAGTCCATCGAAAAACTGTTTTTT	CASSMGQSIEKLFF
.	.	TRBJ2-3	TRBV4-1	TGCGCCAGCAGCCAAGGACGGACTCCGGGCACAGATACGCAGTATTTT	CASSQGRTPGTDTQYF
once	.	TRBJ1-1	TRBV7-8	TGTGCCAGCAGCTTGTCCAGGGCGCTTAGGAACACTGAAGCTTTCTTT	CASSLSRALRNTEAFF
.	.	TRBJ2-3	TRBV11-2	TGTGCCAGCAGCTTAGAAGGATTTCGGGGGGATACGCAGTATTTT	CASSLEGFRGDTQYF
.	TRBD2	TRBJ2-3	TRBV6-1	TGTGCCAGCAGTCGACTAGCGGGAGCTGCAGATACGCAGTATTTT	CASSRLAGAADTQYF